These 8 T cell receptor beta chains were all obtained from the same sample, sequenced in a study of blood T cell repertoires in COVID-19. Produced via immunoSEQ multiplex PCR; TCRdb's table is partial and in-frame only. The data hold approximately 360,000 clones, with around four fifths observed a single time. Input material: PBMCs or T cells enriched from blood (not recorded which). These TCRs come from a woman in her forties or fifties who had recovered from COVID-19.

J is TRBJ2-6 and V is TRBV5-1, with unresolved D. The CDR3 has 15 amino acids. Trimming removed 0 bases from V and 1 base from J, with 5 bases in between. Per the germline V gene, CDR1 is SGHRS and CDR2 is YFSETQ. The CDR3: CASSLDSSGANVLTF. CDR3 nucleotide sequence: TGCGCCAGCAGCTTGGACTCTTCTGGGGCCAACGTCCTGACTTTC.

CDR3 coding DNA: TGTGCCAGCAGTGAAGCCGGGACTAGCTATAGGCTCGAGCAGTACTTC. Its protein product is CASSEAGTSYRLEQYF. V and J are TRBV2 and TRBJ2-7; TRBD2 matches at 9 bases. This CDR3 is 16 amino acids long. In germline, CDR1 is SNHLY, CDR2 FYNNEI. V lost 0 bases to trimming and J lost 6 bases; unmatched junction nucleotides: 9. Looking up the rest from reference TRBV2 and TRBJ2-7 gives the full variable domain: EPEVTQTPSHQVTQMGQEVILRCVPISNHLYFYWYRQILGQKVEFLVSFYNNEISEKSEIFDDQFSVERPDGSNFTLKIRSTKLEDSAMYFCASSEAGTSYRLEQYFGPGTRLTVT.

This sequence joins TRBV5-1 and TRBJ2-1, with 10 positions matching TRBD1. The V gene's germline CDR1 is SGHRS and CDR2 YFSETQ. The length of the CDR3 is 18 residues. V was pared by 0 bases and J by 2 bases, with 8 bases of the junction left unmatched. As DNA, the CDR3 is TGCGCCAGCAGCTTGGCCGGACTTGGGACAGGGGCCTACAATGAGCAGTTCTTC. Protein sequence: CASSLAGLGTGAYNEQFF.

The chain employs TRBV7-8 and TRBJ2-1; D is uncertain. The germline V gene has CDR1 SGHVS and CDR2 FQNEAQ. V was cut by 2 bases and J by 6 bases, with 5 bases left in between. CDR3 length: 12 residues. This CDR3 is CASSLSFNEQFF. The CDR3 DNA is TGTGCCAGCAGCTTATCGTTCAATGAGCAGTTCTTC. The full variable domain, in which reference TRBV7-8 and TRBJ2-1 provide the parts outside the CDR3, is GAGVSQSPRYKVAKRGQDVALRCDPISGHVSLFWYQQALGQGPEFLTYFQNEAQLDKSGLPSDRFFAERPEGSVSTLKIQRTQQEDSAVYLCASSLSFNEQFFGPGTRLTVL.

The CDR3 loop is CASSLGLREPSYEQYF. In DNA, the CDR3 is TGTGCCAGCAGCTTAGGGTTGCGGGAGCCTTCCTACGAGCAGTACTTC. V and J are TRBV7-8 and TRBJ2-7; the match to TRBD2 covers 7 bases. The CDR3 spans 16 residues. From germline, CDR1 is SGHVS and CDR2 FQNEAQ. V dropped 1 base and J dropped 1; count of bases not matched to a gene: 7.

The rearrangement links TRBV28 to TRBJ1-5; the match to TRBD1 covers 7 bases. V lost 5 bases, J lost 7 bases, and 14 bases stayed unmatched. The germline V gene has CDR1 MDHEN and CDR2 SYDVKM. The CDR3 runs 16 residues. Written as DNA, the CDR3 is TGTGCCAGCAGTCATCTTCTCAGGGGGATGAGGCAGCCCCAGCATTTT. It yields the protein CASSHLLRGMRQPQHF.

In regard to this clone: The sample holds other DNA sequences that translate to the same CDR3. The chain joins TRBV18 to TRBJ1-1; possible D gene TRBD1, 5 bases. The CDR3 contains 13 residues. V lost 6 bases, J lost 2 bases, and 10 bases lay in between. In germline, CDR1 is KGHSH, CDR2 LQKENI. As DNA, the CDR3 is TGTGCCAGCTCGCCGGGGGGTAACACTGAAGCTTTCTTT. It specifies CASSPGGNTEAFF.

The chain is built from TRBV30 and TRBJ2-2; 9 bases are shared with TRBD1. With 5 bases clipped from V and 3 bases from J, the junction kept 4 bases outside the gene matches. Germline CDR1 reads GTSNPN; CDR2 reads SVGIG (reference sequence). The CDR3 spans 14 residues. The CDR3: CAWEGTGYTGELFF. The DNA for the CDR3 is TGTGCCTGGGAGGGGACAGGGTACACCGGGGAGCTGTTTTTT. The variable domain in full, with the rest retrieved from reference TRBV30 and TRBJ2-2, is SQTIHQWPATLVQPVGSPLSLECTVEGTSNPNLYWYRQAAGRGLQLLFYSVGIGQISSEVPQNLSASRPQDRQFILSSKKLLLSDSGFYLCAWEGTGYTGELFFGEGSRLTVL.